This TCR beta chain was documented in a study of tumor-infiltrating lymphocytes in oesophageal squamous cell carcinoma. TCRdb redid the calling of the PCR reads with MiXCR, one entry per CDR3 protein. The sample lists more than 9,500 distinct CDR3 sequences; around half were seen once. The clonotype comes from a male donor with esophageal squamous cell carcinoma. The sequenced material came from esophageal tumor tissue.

Here the CDR3 reads CSATHLARGYTGELFF. The CDR3 DNA reads as TGCAGTGCTACCCACCTCGCCAGGGGGTATACCGGGGAGCTGTTTTTT. The V and J genes are TRBV20-1 and TRBJ1-1; 7 bases align to TRBD1. The assigned J gene may be wrong: the sequence end matches TRBJ2-2 better. The CDR3 length is 16 residues. Germline CDR1 DFQATT, CDR2 SNEGSKA (reference sequence).